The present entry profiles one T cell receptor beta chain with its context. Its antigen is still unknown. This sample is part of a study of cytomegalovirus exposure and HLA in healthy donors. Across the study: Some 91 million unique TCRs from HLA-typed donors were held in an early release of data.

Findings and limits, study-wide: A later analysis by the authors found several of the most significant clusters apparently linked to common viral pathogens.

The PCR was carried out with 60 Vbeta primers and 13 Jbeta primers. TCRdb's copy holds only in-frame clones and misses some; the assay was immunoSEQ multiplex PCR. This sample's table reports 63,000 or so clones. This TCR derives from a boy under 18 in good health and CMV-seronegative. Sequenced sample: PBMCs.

The CDR3 protein is CASSIGDLGNQPQHF. The CDR3 region has the DNA TGTGCCAGTAGTATAGGGGACTTGGGAAATCAGCCCCAGCATTTT. The chain combines TRBV19 with TRBJ1-5; D may be TRBD1 (5 bases). The CDR3 has 15 residues. The germline V and J ends were trimmed by 1 base and 4 bases, with 11 bases remaining between them. Germline V gives CDR1 LNHDA, CDR2 SQIVND (reference sequence).